This TCR beta chain was recovered during a study of HIV-infected children after antiretroviral therapy interruption. Whole-study context: All children had CD4+ count above 500 and viral load below 50 copies/ml. Weeks 0, 12, interruption end (24 or 48), and about 3 years post-study gave interruption-arm samples.

Remarks on this clonotype: Its antigen is undetermined.

The treatment denotes: PENTA 11 planned treatment interruption arm or continuous ART arm. A 3' RACE protocol on RNA, with unique molecular identifiers, produced the TCR library. Using its own MiXCR run on the 3' RACE reads, TCRdb lists one record per CDR3 protein. This table holds under 50,000 distinct CDR3 sequences, around 4.5% found once. The V end lost 5 bases, the J end lost 7 bases, and 18 bases lay between the germline ends. Germline V lookup: CDR1 SQVTM, CDR2 ANQGSEA. The CDR3 length is 14 residues. Overall study results and limits: Minor non-naive CD45RA+ populations, like EMRA or stem memory, might contaminate naive sorts. Naive CD4+ CDR3 sharing between time points fell after interruption began.

This chain uses TRBV29-1 with TRBJ2-1, with D perhaps assigned TRBD1 or TRBD2 (5 bases each). Sequences were derived from CD45RA+ CD4+ T cells from PBMCs, pooled from several time points, sampled from a donor given antiretroviral therapy, either interrupted or continuous. The subset was: naive CD4+ CD45RA+ CD45RO- T cells. The sequence was collected from a pool of human donors with HIV. CDR3 protein: CSVTRDGNPNEQFF. The CDR3 DNA reads as TGCAGCGTTACGAGGGACGGAAACCCAAATGAGCAGTTCTTC.